The T cell receptor beta chain under discussion was sequenced for a study of Graves' ophthalmopathy and Graves' hyperthyroidism. Study-level background: Blood was drawn at initial diagnosis, before any treatment. Points from the study as a whole: Blood repertoires reportedly contained most expanded thyroid clonotypes above 0.001 frequency.

In the case of this clonotype: Antigen specificity is unknown.

CDR1 MNHNS and CDR2 SASEGT come from the germline V gene. The CDR3 length is 14 residues. After removal of 5 bases from V and 4 bases from J, the junction contained 6 bases not matched to a gene. For repertoire sequencing, the TCR beta CDR3 regions were amplified from RNA transcripts. Second-round multiplex PCR followed a first-round RT-PCR using HTBI primers. TCRdb used MiXCR to reprocess the multiplex PCR reads, holding one entry per CDR3 protein. This sample has 300,000 to 400,000 distinct CDR3 sequences, with about 17% found just once. No donor had other autoimmune disease, uncontrolled infection, pregnancy or lactation. Clinicians made diagnoses from clinical symptoms, serum thyroxine, TRAb, thyroid ultrasound and orbital computed tomography.

This clonotype was obtained from an adult man with Graves' ophthalmopathy. The chain recombines TRBV6-1 with TRBJ1-1; TRBD1 aligns across 8 bases. The sequencing sample was made of peripheral blood. Here the CDR3 reads CASSPQDRATEAFF. DNA for the CDR3: TGTGCCAGCAGTCCCCAGGACAGGGCCACTGAAGCTTTCTTT.